These T cell receptor beta chains were read from a single sample in a study of STAT5B mutations in CD4+ large granular lymphocyte leukemia. Measured with immunoSEQ multiplex PCR; TCRdb has only the in-frame clones, and not every one. The sample shows about 46,000 clones, about 80% of them seen only once. The sequencing sample was made of CD4+ T cells from blood buffy coats. The receptors derive from a human donor in good health. The CDR3 runs from the conserved cysteine through the conserved F or W. Each record gives: CDR3 DNA, CDR3 protein, J gene, V gene, D gene, clone size. The D gene is left open where the match is weak. Clone size is given for some rows only: seen once, a few or many times, or a class if the clone is expanded.

TGCGCCAGCAGCCCGGGACAGGGTCCGTCCATGAACACTGAAGCTTTCTTT,CASSPGQGPSMNTEAFF,TRBJ1-1,TRBV4-1,TRBD1,few
TGCGCCAGCAGCCAAGATCGGACTAGCGGGAGGGCCGGCACAGATACGCAGTATTTT,CASSQDRTSGRAGTDTQYF,TRBJ2-3,TRBV4-1,TRBD2,.
TGTGCCAGCAGTGAAGCGATGGGGACTAGCGGGAGACGGGACGAGCAGTACTTC,CASSEAMGTSGRRDEQYF,TRBJ2-7,TRBV6-1,TRBD2,.
TGTGCCAGCAGCGTAGGAGGTGGCTCCCCCCGACAGGAACTGTTTTTT,CASSVGGGSPRQELFF,TRBJ1-4,TRBV9,.,once
TGTGCCAGCAGCCAAGGGCCAGGCCGGGGGAGTAGGACAGATACGCAGTATTTT,CASSQGPGRGSRTDTQYF,TRBJ2-3,TRBV14,.,.
TGCGCCAGCAGCGGGATAACAGGGCCGGGGAACACTGAAGCTTTCTTT,CASSGITGPGNTEAFF,TRBJ1-1,TRBV5-1,.,.
TGTGCCAGCAGCTTCGGGACTAGCGGGAGGAGGAATGAGCAGTTCTTC,CASSFGTSGRRNEQFF,TRBJ2-1,TRBV11-2,TRBD2,.
TGTGCCAGCAGTCCCGCGCGAGCTGAAGCTTTCTTT,CASSPARAEAFF,TRBJ1-1,TRBV28,.,.
TGTGCCAGCAGCTTACGAAGGGGACCCCTTCTGTCTGGCTACACCTTC,CASSLRRGPLLSGYTF,TRBJ1-2,TRBV5-5,.,.
TGTGCCAGCAGTTTCTCCCGGGGCCGAGAGACCCAGTACTTC,CASSFSRGRETQYF,TRBJ2-5,TRBV6-5,.,.
TGTGCCAGCCCACAGGGTCGGTCCTATAATTCACCCCTCCACTTT,CASPQGRSYNSPLHF,TRBJ1-6,TRBV27,.,.
TGTGCCAGCAGTGAATATAGATTGGGGCTAGCGGGCTTCACCGGGGAGCTGTTTTTT,CASSEYRLGLAGFTGELFF,TRBJ2-2,TRBV6-1,TRBD2,.
TGCGCCAGCAGCCCGGGAGCTCTGGACGAAAAACTGTTTTTT,CASSPGALDEKLFF,TRBJ1-4,TRBV4-1,.,.
TGTGCCAGCAGGACGACAAAACGGAATTCACCCCTCCACTTT,CASRTTKRNSPLHF,TRBJ1-6,TRBV2,.,.
TGTGCCAGCAGCGTAAACAGTAGAAAAGAGACCCAGTACTTC,CASSVNSRKETQYF,TRBJ2-5,TRBV11-2,.,.
TGTGCCAGCTCACCGGCAGCGGGGGCCTACAATGAGCAGTTCTTC,CASSPAAGAYNEQFF,TRBJ2-1,TRBV18,TRBD2,.
TGTGCCAGTAGTATAGATCGTTATGAAGGGGATAGCAATCAGCCCCAGCATTTT,CASSIDRYEGDSNQPQHF,TRBJ1-5,TRBV19,.,.
TGTGCCAGCAGGGGCCTTAGGGGCGACGAGCAGTACTTC,CASRGLRGDEQYF,TRBJ2-7,TRBV7-9,.,few
TGCGCCAGCAGCCAAGTAAGGGGTACAGGGGCTGGAAACACCATATATTTT,CASSQVRGTGAGNTIYF,TRBJ1-3,TRBV4-1,TRBD1,.
TGTGCCTGGAGTTGGCAGTACTCCTACGAGCAGTACTTC,CAWSWQYSYEQYF,TRBJ2-7,TRBV30,.,once
TGCAGCGCCTCTGGACAGACAACTAATGAAAAACTGTTTTTT,CSASGQTTNEKLFF,TRBJ1-4,TRBV29-1,.,once
TGTGCCAGTAGTATAGACAGTTGGCAAACAGATACGCAGTATTTT,CASSIDSWQTDTQYF,TRBJ2-3,TRBV19,.,.
TGTGCCAGCAGTGAAGGCGGGAGTTACCACACAGATACGCAGTATTTT,CASSEGGSYHTDTQYF,TRBJ2-3,TRBV2,TRBD2,once
TGTGCCAGCAGCTTGGAGGGAGGGGGCGGCTATGGCTACACCTTC,CASSLEGGGGYGYTF,TRBJ1-2,TRBV5-5,TRBD1,.
TGTGCCAGCAGCTTACCTAGCGGGCCGAGACATGAGCAGTTCTTC,CASSLPSGPRHEQFF,TRBJ2-1,TRBV7-4,TRBD2,.
TGTGCCAGCAGCTTAAGGGGGAGGGATCAGCCCCAGCATTTT,CASSLRGRDQPQHF,TRBJ1-5,TRBV5-6,.,few
TGTGCCAGCATCGATGGACTAGCGGGGGGGTGGGACGAGCAGTACTTC,CASIDGLAGGWDEQYF,TRBJ2-7,TRBV28,TRBD2,.
TGCGCCAGCAGCCCAGGGACTTCGAACACCGGGGAGCTGTTTTTT,CASSPGTSNTGELFF,TRBJ2-2,TRBV5-1,.,.
TGTGCCAGCAGCACCGAGCCTCCGGGGGTCTCCTACGAGCAGTACTTC,CASSTEPPGVSYEQYF,TRBJ2-7,TRBV21-1,.,.
TGCGCCAGCAACCCCGACAGGGTCGGAGGGAATGAGCAGTTCTTC,CASNPDRVGGNEQFF,TRBJ2-1,TRBV10-2,.,.
TGCGCCAGCAGGTCCCTAGGGGGCAGTGAAAAACTGTTTTTT,CASRSLGGSEKLFF,TRBJ1-4,TRBV5-1,TRBD1,.
TGTGCCAGCAGTTTAACAGGGTTCGATGGCTACACCTTC,CASSLTGFDGYTF,TRBJ1-2,TRBV6-5,.,.